This entry lists 8 T cell receptor beta chains sequenced from one sample in a study of tumor-infiltrating lymphocytes in primary liver carcinoma. DNA and RNA were both co-extracted from approximately 20-30 mg of bulk tissue that had not been sorted. Priming with a constant-region primer yielded TCR beta cDNA from 400 to 500 ng total RNA. Slightly modified ARM-PCR with three nested multiplex PCR rounds yielded TCR beta libraries. Investigators reported that the first two PCR rounds, at 10 cycles each, used TRBV1-TRBV30 forward primers with a C-beta reverse primer. TCRdb recomputed calls from the multiplex PCR reads with MiXCR, one row per CDR3 protein. The profile shows over 35,000 distinct CDR3 sequences, around 74% of them singletons. The sequenced material came from liver tumor tissue from sampling region 4. The subset is: tumor region T4, right-lateral pole. These receptor sequences come from a man in his forties with primary liver carcinoma and hepatitis B virus infection.

This clonotype was seen many times. The V call is TRBV27, the J call TRBJ2-7; possibly TRBD1 for D (5 bases). The CDR3 spans 13 residues. The V end was cut by 3 bases, the J end by 3 bases, with 9 bases between. Germline assignment: CDR1 MNHEY and CDR2 SMNVEV (reference sequence). CDR3: CASSFGRVYEQYF. As DNA, the CDR3 is TGTGCCAGCAGTTTTGGCAGGGTCTACGAGCAGTACTTC.

Comment on this clonotype: The germline gene is not matched at one end of the junction; a read error may be the cause. The V call is TRBV5-1, the J call TRBJ2-1, with D possibly matching TRBD2 (6 bases). The germline CDR1 and CDR2 sequences are SGHRS and YFSETQ. This CDR3 is 15 amino acids long. In DNA form, the CDR3 reads TGTGCCAGCAGCATCCTAGTGGGAGGCCCCAATGAGCAGTTCTTC. Translating gives CASSILVGGPNEQFF.

To note about this clonotype: The CDR3 ends on some other residue instead of the conserved phenylalanine or tryptophan, so this is likely a read error. The genes are TRBV29-1 and TRBJ1-2; the D gene is possibly TRBD1 (5 bases). The CDR3 covers 15 residues. Germline V lookup: CDR1 SQVTM, CDR2 ANQGSEA. CDR3 DNA: TGCAGCGTTGGGCAGGGCTGGGGCATGAGCTATGGGTACACCTTA. It is translated as CSVGQGWGMSYGYTL.

Note on this clonotype: The conserved closing phenylalanine or tryptophan is absent in this CDR3, likely reflecting a read error. It is unclear where the CDR3 begins or ends on the DNA, so no DNA is shown, and the CDR3 is as TCRdb lists it. The genes are TRBV11-1 and TRBJ2-7; the table gives TRBD2 as D, unverified against the DNA. Germline loops: CDR1 SGHAT, CDR2 FQDESV (reference sequence). Termini included, the CDR3 measures 15 amino acids. The CDR3 here is CASSVTGSGEYEQYS.

About this clonotype itself: The CDR3 end shows no conserved phenylalanine or tryptophan, and so a read error is likely. This sequence joins TRBV6-2 or TRBV6-3 and TRBJ2-7; a weak D match, TRBD1 (5 bases). CDR3 length: 14 residues. Germline values: CDR1 MNHEY, CDR2 SVGEGT. Here the CDR3 DNA reads TGTGCTAGCAGTTACCGGACAAGGGCGGCCGAGCAGTACCTC. Translation: CASSYRTRAAEQYL.

A word on this clonotype: No conserved phenylalanine or tryptophan ends this CDR3, so it is likely a read error. This sequence joins TRBV6-1 and TRBJ2-3; D gene unclear. Trimming took 7 bases from V and 5 from J, leaving 10 bases between them. Germline loops: CDR1 MNHNS, CDR2 SASEGT. This CDR3 has 12 amino acids. CDR3 in amino acids: CASMPCIDTQYS. As DNA, the CDR3 is TGTGCCAGCATGCCCTGCATAGATACGCAGTATTCT.

Points on this clonotype: The junction departs from germline at one end; a sequencing error may be responsible. The chain couples TRBV6-1 to TRBJ2-3; perhaps TRBD2 as D (5 bases). CDR3 length equals 16 residues. Germline loops: CDR1 MNHNS, CDR2 SASEGT. CDR3 DNA sequence: TGTGCCAGCAGCCGGACCAGCAGGACTGTCACAGATACGCGGTATTTT. Its translation is CASSRTSRTVTDTRYF.

This clonotype was recorded many times. Given a much more abundant clone one base away, this may be a read error. Because it lacks the conserved phenylalanine or tryptophan at the end, this CDR3 is likely a read error. Here the CDR3 reads CASSLGLAEQYL. The DNA of the CDR3 is TGTGCCAGCAGCCTCGGGCTAGCGGAGCAGTACCTC. V and J are TRBV7-9 and TRBJ2-7; tentative D call: TRBD2 (6 bases). Trimming removed 5 bases from V and 7 bases from J, with 12 bases in between. The CDR3 extends over 12 amino acids. Germline V gene sequence: CDR1 SEHNR, CDR2 FQNEAQ (reference sequence).